A single sample gave rise to the 32 T cell receptor beta chains below, sequenced in a study of blood T cell repertoires in COVID-19. Clones were sequenced by immunoSEQ multiplex PCR, and TCRdb holds only the in-frame ones, with some missing. The data contain some 230,000 clones, around 81% of them singletons. Sequencing input: peripheral blood. The receptors derive from a woman aged 30 to 39 who had recovered from COVID-19.

This clone was seen more than once but under ten times. The chain recombines TRBV6-4 with TRBJ2-5; 10 bases agree with TRBD1. Germline CDR1 and CDR2: MRHNA and SNTAGT. The CDR3 sequence is 15 residues long. Losses at the gene ends were 4 bases for V and 5 bases for J; bases not matched to a gene: 7. This chain's CDR3 is CASSAGTGASETQYF. The DNA for the CDR3 is TGTGCCAGCAGTGCGGGGACAGGGGCGTCGGAGACCCAGTACTTC.

In its sample, this clone was seen once. The chain uses TRBV6-6 and TRBJ2-7, with TRBD1 matching 7 bases. The trim removed 5 bases at V and 5 bases at J, leaving 9 bases unmatched. Germline V gene sequence: CDR1 MNHNY, CDR2 SVGAGI (reference sequence). This CDR3 comprises 14 residues. The CDR3 region has the DNA TGTGCCAGCAGTCACAGGGGAGAGGGGAACGAGCAGTACTTC. The encoded protein is CASSHRGEGNEQYF.

This clone was seen once. Germline is not matched at one junction end, which may reflect a read error. The rearrangement uses TRBV7-7 and TRBJ2-2; 11 positions match TRBD2. The CDR3 runs to 16 residues. CDR1 and CDR2 from the germline V gene are SSHAT and FNYEAQ (reference sequence). The chain's CDR3 is CASSSVSGRAAGELFF. The CDR3 DNA sequence: TGTGCTAGCAGCTCAGTTAGCGGGAGGGCCGCCGGGGAGCTGTTTTTT.

The chain is built from TRBV6-5 and TRBJ2-7; 12 positions match TRBD1. Per the germline V gene, CDR1 is MNHEY and CDR2 is SVGAGI. The V segment lost 10 bases and the J segment 6 bases; nucleotides outside the gene matches: 10. The CDR3 has 14 residues. This CDR3 reads CATSAGTGGAEQYF. The CDR3 region has the DNA TGTGCCACCTCGGCCGGGACAGGGGGCGCCGAGCAGTACTTC.

This rearrangement joins TRBV30 to TRBJ2-1; 10 nucleotides line up with TRBD2. Germline V gene data show CDR1 as GTSNPN and CDR2 as SVGIG (reference sequence). The trim removed 4 bases at V and 5 bases at J, leaving 5 bases unmatched. The CDR3 loop spans 14 amino acids. The CDR3 DNA follows: TGTGCCTGGACACTAGCGGGACAGGACAATGAGCAGTTCTTC. Translation gives CAWTLAGQDNEQFF.

The chain has TRBV28 and TRBJ2-1; 15 nucleotides match TRBD2. J was trimmed by 0 bases and V by 6 bases; bases with no gene match: 6. The germline V gene encodes CDR1 MDHEN and CDR2 SYDVKM. The CDR3 is 18 residues long. DNA for the CDR3: TGTGCCAGCAGAGGAGGACTAGCGGGAGGGAGCTCCTACAATGAGCAGTTCTTC. It encodes CASRGGLAGGSSYNEQFF. Full variable domain (missing parts from reference TRBV28 and TRBJ2-1): DVKVTQSSRYLVKRTGEKVFLECVQDMDHENMFWYRQDPGLGLRLIYFSYDVKMKEKGDIPEGYSVSREKKERFSLILESASTNQTSMYLCASRGGLAGGSSYNEQFFGPGTRLTVL.

The chain recombines TRBV6-5 with TRBJ2-5, with D maybe TRBD1 (6 bases). The germline gives CDR1 MNHEY, CDR2 SVGAGI. This CDR3 region has 12 residues. V was clipped by 6 bases and J by 6 bases, with 11 bases between them. Here the CDR3 reads CASRAGEQTQYF. DNA of the CDR3: TGTGCCAGCAGGGCAGGGGAACAGACCCAGTACTTC.

The V and J genes are TRBV10-1 and TRBJ2-1; 7 nucleotides match TRBD1. CDR1 and CDR2 (germline): WNHNN, SYGVQD (reference sequence). This CDR3 has 14 amino acids. Trimming removed 6 bases from V and 7 bases from J; junction bases left unmatched: 9. Here the CDR3 DNA reads TGCGCCAGCAGCACAGACAGGGTAGAGAATGAGCAGTTCTTC. Its protein is CASSTDRVENEQFF.

This clone was seen just once. V and J are TRBV4-2 and TRBJ2-2, with D tentatively TRBD1 (5 bases). CDR3 length: 14 amino acids. Trimming removed 0 bases from V and 8 bases from J, with 10 bases in between. The germline V gene encodes CDR1 LGHNA and CDR2 YNFKEQ. The CDR3 here is CASSQESGSGELFF. CDR3 sequence (DNA): TGTGCCAGCAGCCAAGAGTCAGGGTCAGGGGAGCTGTTTTTT.

The V and J genes are TRBV6-6 and TRBJ2-1; 11 positions match TRBD2. J gave up 9 bases and V 2 bases, and 6 bases lay outside the gene matches. The CDR3 is 15 amino acids. CDR1 MNHNY and CDR2 SVGAGI come from the germline V gene (reference sequence). CDR3 nucleotides: TGTGCCAGCAGTTACCCCCTAGCGGGAGGTAGTGAGCAGTTCTTC. This codes for CASSYPLAGGSEQFF.

The chain combines TRBV27 with TRBJ2-3, with D tentatively TRBD2 (6 bases). Germline V gene data show CDR1 as MNHEY and CDR2 as SMNVEV (reference sequence). CDR3 length equals 15 residues. V gave up 4 bases and J gave up 2 bases, with 13 bases separating them. CDR3 in amino acids: CASSSRRAYTDTQYF. The CDR3 nucleotides read TGTGCCAGCAGTTCCCGGAGGGCCTACACAGATACGCAGTATTTT.

This clone appeared once. The chain employs TRBV6-2 or TRBV6-3 and TRBJ2-5, with TRBD2 as a possible D gene (5 bases). CDR1 and CDR2 from the germline V gene are MNHEY and SVGEGT. V lost 4 bases and J lost 3, with 15 bases in between. This CDR3 is built from 15 residues. The CDR3 DNA reads as TGTGCCAGCAGTTCCGTCGGAGGCCCTAAAGAGACCCAGTACTTC. This codes for CASSSVGGPKETQYF.

The CDR3 here is CASSVGGSGIDTQYF. In DNA form, the CDR3 reads TGTGCCAGCAGCGTAGGAGGGAGCGGGATAGATACGCAGTATTTT. The chain joins TRBV9 to TRBJ2-3; 7 nucleotides align to TRBD2. Trimming cost V 0 bases and J 5 bases; bases outside gene matches: 6. The CDR3 totals 15 residues. Per the germline V gene, CDR1 is SGDLS and CDR2 is YYNGEE.

The chain carries TRBV5-1 and TRBJ1-3, with 7 bases identical to TRBD1. Germline V CDR1 and CDR2: SGHRS, YFSETQ. J gave up 2 bases and V 2 bases, and 10 bases lay outside the gene matches. CDR3 length: 17 residues. Here the CDR3 reads CASSFTDRDDPGNTIYF. The DNA of the CDR3 is TGCGCCAGCAGCTTCACAGACAGGGACGACCCTGGAAACACCATATATTTT.

This sequence joins TRBV30 and TRBJ2-3; weak D call: TRBD1 (7 bases). Germline CDR1 and CDR2: GTSNPN and SVGIG (reference sequence). The CDR3 is 14 amino acids. CDR3 loop: CVWQGGEITDTQYF. The CDR3 DNA reads as TGTGTGTGGCAGGGGGGCGAAATCACAGATACGCAGTATTTT.

V and J are TRBV7-9 and TRBJ2-1; 8 positions agree with TRBD2. Per the germline V gene, CDR1 is SEHNR and CDR2 is FQNEAQ (reference sequence). J was trimmed by 5 bases and V by 4 bases; bases with no gene match: 13. The CDR3 covers 17 residues. This chain's CDR3 is CASSYSPLAGSHNEQFF. CDR3 DNA: TGTGCCAGCAGCTATTCCCCTTTAGCGGGATCACACAATGAGCAGTTCTTC.

V usage is TRBV9 and J usage is TRBJ2-4; 7 bases match TRBD2. Trimming took 0 bases from V and 9 from J; bases not matched to a gene: 6. The CDR3 loop spans 14 amino acids. CDR1 and CDR2 (germline): SGDLS, YYNGEE. In DNA, the CDR3 is TGTGCCAGCAGCGTAGAGCGGGATAACGGCATTCAGTACTTC. Amino acids: CASSVERDNGIQYF.

The chain recombines TRBV6-5 with TRBJ1-1; D may be TRBD1 (5 bases). The V end was cut by 6 bases, the J end by 3 bases, with 11 bases between. CDR1 and CDR2 from the germline V gene are MNHEY and SVGAGI. The CDR3 consists of 13 residues. The CDR3 DNA follows: TGTGCCAGCAGACGGGCCAGGGACACTGAAGCTTTCTTT. The encoded protein is CASRRARDTEAFF.

This chain links TRBV27 with TRBJ1-2; 7 bases are a match to TRBD1. Trimming took 0 bases from V and 10 from J; bases not matched to a gene: 2. The CDR3 sequence is 12 residues long. Looked up from germline, CDR1 is MNHEY and CDR2 is SMNVEV (reference sequence). DNA for the CDR3: TGTGCCAGCAGTTTATCAGGGGGCGACTACACCTTC. As protein: CASSLSGGDYTF.

As DNA, the CDR3 is TGTGCCAGCAGCTTGGCACTAGCGGAAGGCACAGATACGCAGTATTTT. It yields the protein CASSLALAEGTDTQYF. The chain recombines TRBV5-8 with TRBJ2-3; 8 bases are shared with TRBD2. Germline CDR1 reads SGHTS; CDR2 reads YDEGEE. This CDR3 is 16 amino acids long. The J segment lost 1 base and the V segment lost 0 bases, leaving 4 bases of the junction unmatched.

Only a few counts were recorded for this clone. CDR3 nucleotide sequence: TGTGCCAGCAGCGCTCCAGGGGTGACCTACGAGCAGTACTTC. This translates into CASSAPGVTYEQYF. The chain combines TRBV5-4 with TRBJ2-7; weak D call: TRBD1 (6 bases). This CDR3 spans 14 amino acids. With 4 bases removed from V and 2 bases from J, the gap between germline ends came to 13 bases. The germline CDR1 and CDR2 sequences are SGHNT and YYREEE (reference sequence).

This clone came up a few times. The V gene is TRBV2, the J gene TRBJ2-7; TRBD2 agrees at 13 bases. The junction had 7 bases not matched to a gene; V was cut back by 10 bases and J by 4 bases. CDR3 length equals 14 residues. CDR1 and CDR2 (germline): SNHLY, FYNNEI. CDR3 in DNA: TGTGCCATCAGGACTAGCGGGAGACAATACGAGCAGTACTTC. It yields the protein CAIRTSGRQYEQYF.

The chain is built from TRBV30 and TRBJ2-3, with 9 bases matching TRBD2. The CDR3 is 14 amino acids. Germline-derived CDR1 and CDR2 are GTSNPN and SVGIG (reference sequence). The V segment lost 4 bases and the J segment 1 base; nucleotides outside the gene matches: 3. The CDR3 is CAWNLAGGTDTQYF. The CDR3 bases are TGTGCCTGGAACTTAGCGGGAGGCACAGATACGCAGTATTTT. The full variable domain, with the rest looked up from reference TRBV30 and TRBJ2-3, is SQTIHQWPATLVQPVGSPLSLECTVEGTSNPNLYWYRQAAGRGLQLLFYSVGIGQISSEVPQNLSASRPQDRQFILSSKKLLLSDSGFYLCAWNLAGGTDTQYFGPGTRLTVL.

The rearrangement links TRBV11-1 to TRBJ1-1; 8 bases line up with TRBD1. The CDR3 spans 14 residues. The germline gives CDR1 SGHAT, CDR2 FQDESV (reference sequence). J gave up 5 bases and V 2 bases, and 4 bases lay outside the gene matches. CDR3: CASSLPTGETEAFF. The CDR3 nucleotides read TGTGCCAGCAGCTTACCGACAGGGGAAACTGAAGCTTTCTTT. The full variable domain, with the rest looked up from reference TRBV11-1 and TRBJ1-1, is EAEVAQSPRYKITEKSQAVAFWCDPISGHATLYWYRQILGQGPELLVQFQDESVVDDSQLPKDRFSAERLKGVDSTLKIQPAELGDSAMYLCASSLPTGETEAFFGQGTRLTVV.

This clone was observed a handful of times. The J gene is TRBJ2-3, the V gene TRBV5-1, with unresolved D. V was clipped by 1 base and J by 0 bases, with 3 bases between them. The CDR3 length is 13 residues. CDR1 and CDR2 (germline): SGHRS, YFSETQ. The CDR3 reads CASSLTSTDTQYF. The CDR3 nucleotides read TGCGCCAGCAGCTTGACTAGCACAGATACGCAGTATTTT. Together with reference TRBV5-1 and TRBJ2-3, the CDR3 gives the full variable domain: KAGVTQTPRYLIKTRGQQVTLSCSPISGHRSVSWYQQTPGQGLQFLFEYFSETQRNKGNFPGRFSGRQFSNSRSEMNVSTLELGDSALYLCASSLTSTDTQYFGPGTRLTVL.

This chain links TRBV5-5 with TRBJ2-2; D may be TRBD1 (6 bases). Trimming left V 0 bases short and J 5 bases short, with 14 bases between. CDR3 length: 16 amino acids. CDR1 is SGHKS, CDR2 YYEKEE, per germline (reference sequence). CDR3 loop: CASSLEKNRATGELFF. CDR3 nucleotides: TGTGCCAGCAGCTTGGAGAAGAACAGGGCGACCGGGGAGCTGTTTTTT.

The J gene is TRBJ1-1, the V gene TRBV7-8; 7 bases are shared with TRBD1. CDR3 length equals 12 residues. Germline loops: CDR1 SGHVS, CDR2 FQNEAQ. After removal of 4 bases from V and 12 bases from J, the junction contained 8 bases not matched to a gene. CDR3 loop: CASSYRQGKSFF. CDR3 DNA sequence: TGTGCCAGCAGCTATAGACAGGGTAAATCTTTCTTT.

The gene calls are TRBV24-1 and TRBJ2-7; 7 bases align to TRBD2. CDR3 length equals 15 residues. From germline, CDR1 is KGHDR and CDR2 SFDVKD. V lost 7 bases to trimming and J lost 0 bases; unmatched junction nucleotides: 8. The CDR3 region is CATRPLAGDSYEQYF. In DNA form, the CDR3 reads TGTGCCACCAGGCCCCTCGCGGGGGACTCCTACGAGCAGTACTTC.

The rearrangement uses TRBV6-6 and TRBJ2-1, with TRBD2 matching 7 bases. Germline values: CDR1 MNHNY, CDR2 SVGAGI (reference sequence). This CDR3 has 15 residues. J was trimmed by 1 base and V by 2 bases; bases with no gene match: 2. CDR3 region: CASSYGSGSYNEQFF. DNA for the CDR3: TGTGCCAGCAGTTACGGTAGCGGGTCCTACAATGAGCAGTTCTTC.

The CDR3 sequence: CASSSSWTADTQYF. The CDR3 DNA follows: TGTGCCAGCAGCTCTTCCTGGACAGCGGATACGCAGTATTTT. The chain combines TRBV3-1 (or the pseudogene TRBV3-2) with TRBJ2-3; D possibly corresponds to TRBD1 (6 bases). Trimming removed 5 bases from V and 6 bases from J, with 15 bases in between. CDR1 is LGHDT, CDR2 YNNKEL, per germline (reference sequence). The length of the CDR3 is 14 residues.

This chain connects TRBV6-6 to TRBJ2-5; 7 nucleotides match TRBD1. The V segment lost 5 bases and the J segment 3 bases; nucleotides outside the gene matches: 9. Germline values: CDR1 MNHNY, CDR2 SVGAGI (reference sequence). This CDR3 is built from 15 residues. CDR3 protein: CASSLTRDSKETQYF. For the CDR3, the DNA is TGTGCCAGCAGTCTTACTCGGGACAGTAAAGAGACCCAGTACTTC.

V gene TRBV5-4 combines with J gene TRBJ2-3; TRBD1 is a possible D gene (6 bases). Germline V gene sequence: CDR1 SGHNT, CDR2 YYREEE (reference sequence). Trimming stripped 0 bases from V and 5 bases from J, with 7 bases between. This CDR3 is 13 amino acids long. In nucleotides, the CDR3 is TGTGCCAGCAGCTTGGACAGGGAAGATACGCAGTATTTT. As protein: CASSLDREDTQYF.